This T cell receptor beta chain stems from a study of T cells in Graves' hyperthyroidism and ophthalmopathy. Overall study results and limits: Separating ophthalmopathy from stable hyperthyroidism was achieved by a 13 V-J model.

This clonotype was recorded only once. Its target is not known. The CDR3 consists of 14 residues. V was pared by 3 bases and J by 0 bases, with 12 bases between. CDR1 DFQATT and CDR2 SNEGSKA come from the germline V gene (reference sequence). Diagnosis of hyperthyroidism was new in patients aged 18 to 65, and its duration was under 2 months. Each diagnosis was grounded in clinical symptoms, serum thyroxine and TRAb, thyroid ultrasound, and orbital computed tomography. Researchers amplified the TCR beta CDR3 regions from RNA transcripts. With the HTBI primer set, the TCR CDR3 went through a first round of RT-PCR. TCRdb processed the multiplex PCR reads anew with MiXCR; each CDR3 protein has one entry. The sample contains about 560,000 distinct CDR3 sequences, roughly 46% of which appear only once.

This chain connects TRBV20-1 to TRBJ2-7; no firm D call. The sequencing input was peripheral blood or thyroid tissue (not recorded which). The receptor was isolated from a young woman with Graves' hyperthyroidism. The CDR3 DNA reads TGCAGTGCTAGGGCCCCGGAGTACTCCTACGAGCAGTACTTC. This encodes CSARAPEYSYEQYF.